This TCR beta chain appears in the sequencing data of a study of identical twins. Broader study findings: The more abundant beta clonotypes in cord blood had fewer insertions, and memory repertoires did not show this. Beta out-of-frame twin sharing showed a weaker excess. Zero-insertion analyses were open to partial confounding by invariant MAIT and iNKT cells.

Germline CDR1 reads DFQATT; CDR2 reads SNEGSKA (reference sequence). The CDR3 runs to 17 residues. A note on this clonotype: Antigen: not known. One end of the junction is discordant with germline, which a read error may explain.

TCRdb used MiXCR to reprocess the 5' RACE reads, holding one entry per CDR3 protein. The data show 250,000 or so distinct CDR3 sequences, around 8.3% seen once. This sample was shared with a second study, whose subject was yellow fever vaccine responses in identical twins.

The V call is TRBV20-1, the J call TRBJ2-3; D uncertain. This clonotype originated in a woman under 30 in good health. The sequenced material came from CD8+ T cells sorted from blood. CDR3 nucleotides: TGCAGTGCTAGAGATCCGCTCACGGAGCATAGCACAGATACGCAGTCTTTT. It translates to CSARDPLTEHSTDTQSF.